Below are 29 T cell receptor beta chains sequenced from a single sample in a study of T cell responses to AZD1222 COVID-19 vaccine (dated by TCRdb to 2020 to 2023). The time point label corresponds to: baseline before first vaccination. Library preparation was by the immunoSEQ multiplex PCR assay. Drawn from immuneACCESS, this table holds only the in-frame rearrangements with V and J called that TCRdb kept. Clones are partly lost; checked studies trace under half to an unresolved V gene and leave the rest unexplained. The sample table shows some 130,000 clones, and over 75% are seen once. In total, the top ten clones hold 7.6% of the sample. The sample in question was peripheral blood, obtained on day 0 of AZD1222 vaccination. The receptors here all came from an adult in good health.

This clone appeared a single time. This sequence joins TRBV7-2 and TRBJ1-1; 8 bases line up with TRBD1. The CDR3 is 15 residues long. J lost 5 bases, V lost 2 bases, and 7 bases had no gene match. CDR1 is SGHTA, CDR2 FQGNSA, per germline. For the CDR3, the DNA is TGTGCCAGCAGCTTAAGGCAGGGGGCGATTACTGAAGCTTTCTTT. Protein product: CASSLRQGAITEAFF.

The J gene is TRBJ2-2, the V gene TRBV6-5, with 7 nucleotides matching TRBD1. Germline V lookup: CDR1 MNHEY, CDR2 SVGAGI. This CDR3 spans 15 amino acids. Trimming cost V 6 bases and J 4 bases; bases outside gene matches: 8. In DNA form, the CDR3 reads TGTGCCAGCAGCATCAGACAGGGTAGCACCGGGGAGCTGTTTTTT. Translating it yields CASSIRQGSTGELFF.

The chain combines TRBV29-1 with TRBJ1-2; D gene uncertain. The V end was cut by 7 bases, the J end by 6 bases, with 12 bases between. CDR3 length: 11 amino acids. Germline CDR1 SQVTM, CDR2 ANQGSEA. The CDR3 bases are TGCAGCGCAGCCTCCCCAAATGGCTACACCTTC. This sequence encodes CSAASPNGYTF. The entire variable domain, with the rest obtained from reference TRBV29-1 and TRBJ1-2, is as follows: SAVISQKPSRDICQRGTSLTIQCQVDSQVTMMFWYRQQPGQSLTLIATANQGSEATYESGFVIDKFPISRPNLTFSTLTVSNMSPEDSSIYLCSAASPNGYTFGSGTRLTVV.

This clone was counted between two and nine times. The J gene is TRBJ1-5, the V gene TRBV3-1 (or the pseudogene TRBV3-2); D may be TRBD1 (6 bases). Germline CDR1 reads LGHDT; CDR2 reads YNNKEL (reference sequence). The CDR3 has 15 residues. Trimming took 6 bases from V and 5 from J, leaving 17 bases between them. CDR3 in DNA: TGTGCCAGCAGTGGACTGGGGGGCAGGGATCAGCCCCAGCATTTT. This translates into CASSGLGGRDQPQHF.

The V gene is TRBV3-1 (or the pseudogene TRBV3-2), the J gene TRBJ2-1, with 8 bases that match TRBD2. V lost 4 bases to trimming and J lost 6 bases; unmatched junction nucleotides: 2. The germline CDR1 and CDR2 sequences are LGHDT and YNNKEL (reference sequence). The CDR3 sequence is 13 residues long. Written as DNA, the CDR3 is TGTGCCAGCAGCCTGGGACTAGTCAATGAGCAGTTCTTC. This sequence encodes CASSLGLVNEQFF.

The rearrangement links TRBV10-2 to TRBJ1-5; 7 nucleotides line up with TRBD1. Germline V gene sequence: CDR1 WSHSY, CDR2 SAAADI. The ends lost 8 bases at V and 4 bases at J; junction bases unmatched: 5. The CDR3 runs 13 residues. This CDR3 is CASSDRENQPQHF. In DNA, the CDR3 is TGCGCCAGCTCCGACAGGGAGAATCAGCCCCAGCATTTT.

The chain employs TRBV27 and TRBJ1-2; TRBD1 aligns across 7 bases. V shed 5 bases and J 4 bases; nucleotides not matched to a gene: 10. Per the germline V gene, CDR1 is MNHEY and CDR2 is SMNVEV (reference sequence). This CDR3 has 15 residues. The chain's CDR3 is CASSPMTGRGYGYTF. In nucleotides, the CDR3 is TGTGCCAGCAGTCCCATGACAGGGAGAGGCTATGGCTACACCTTC.

The gene calls are TRBV6-2 or TRBV6-3 and TRBJ1-5, with D possibly being TRBD1 (5 bases). CDR1 MNHEY and CDR2 SVGEGT come from the germline V gene. The CDR3 consists of 17 residues. V lost 4 bases and J 2 bases, leaving 18 bases between the germline ends. The CDR3 loop is CASSSGPGKAGNQPQHF. The CDR3 coding sequence is TGTGCCAGCAGTTCGGGCCCAGGGAAGGCTGGCAATCAGCCCCAGCATTTT.

The count of this clone is one. This sequence joins TRBV5-1 and TRBJ1-1; possibly TRBD1 for D (5 bases). The CDR3 spans 15 residues. The V and J ends lost 2 bases and 3 bases respectively, with 14 bases between them. Germline V gene sequence: CDR1 SGHRS, CDR2 YFSETQ. CDR3 in amino acids: CASSLTAGVDTEAFF. The CDR3 DNA reads as TGCGCCAGCAGCTTAACCGCGGGGGTGGACACTGAAGCTTTCTTT.

This chain uses TRBV28 with TRBJ2-2; D is unclear. This CDR3 has 12 residues. Germline CDR1 is MDHEN and CDR2 is SYDVKM. V dropped 6 bases and J dropped 9 bases, with 11 bases sitting between them. The CDR3 region is CASSPSGRELFF. The CDR3 DNA is TGTGCCAGCAGCCCCTCAGGTCGGGAGCTGTTTTTT.

This sequence joins TRBV5-1 and TRBJ1-3; 7 nucleotides agree with TRBD1. After removal of 4 bases from V and 0 bases from J, the junction contained 4 bases not matched to a gene. This CDR3 is 15 amino acids long. The V gene's germline CDR1 is SGHRS and CDR2 YFSETQ. The CDR3 bases are TGCGCCAGCAGCATAGGACAGGTCTCTGGAAACACCATATATTTT. Translating it yields CASSIGQVSGNTIYF. Complete variable domain (other parts from reference TRBV5-1 and TRBJ1-3): KAGVTQTPRYLIKTRGQQVTLSCSPISGHRSVSWYQQTPGQGLQFLFEYFSETQRNKGNFPGRFSGRQFSNSRSEMNVSTLELGDSALYLCASSIGQVSGNTIYFGEGSWLTVV.

The CDR3 bases are TGTGCCATCAGTGAGAGTAGCGGGGGGGCAAAGACCCAGTACTTC. Its translation: CAISESSGGAKTQYF. The chain has TRBV10-3 and TRBJ2-5; 11 nucleotides line up with TRBD2. Germline V gene data show CDR1 as ENHRY and CDR2 as SYGVKD. There are 15 residues in the CDR3. J gave up 6 bases and V 2 bases, and 5 bases lay outside the gene matches.

V usage is TRBV3-1 (or the pseudogene TRBV3-2) and J usage is TRBJ2-7, with D maybe TRBD2 (6 bases). Germline V gene data show CDR1 as LGHDT and CDR2 as YNNKEL (reference sequence). The V end lost 4 bases, the J end lost 0 bases, and 13 bases lay between the germline ends. The CDR3 loop spans 15 amino acids. The CDR3 bases are TGTGCCAGCAGCCCGTTCGGCGGGGCCTCCTACGAGCAGTACTTC. It yields the protein CASSPFGGASYEQYF.

The genes are TRBV30 and TRBJ1-3; D gene ambiguous. The CDR3 extends over 13 amino acids. The ends were cut back, 3 bases at V and 6 bases at J, with 12 bases in the middle. The germline V gene encodes CDR1 GTSNPN and CDR2 SVGIG (reference sequence). The CDR3 DNA reads as TGTGCCTGGAGCGTGGCCCGGGAAAACACCATATATTTT. Protein: CAWSVARENTIYF.

The chain joins TRBV28 to TRBJ1-3; D unclear. This CDR3 region has 15 residues. V was trimmed by 4 bases and J by 0 bases, leaving 10 bases between them. Per germline, CDR1 MDHEN and CDR2 SYDVKM. The CDR3 bases are TGTGCCAGCAGTTCCGACTTACGCTCTGGAAACACCATATATTTT. Amino acid sequence: CASSSDLRSGNTIYF.

Only one count was recorded for this clone. The chain joins TRBV5-1 to TRBJ2-7; TRBD1 aligns across 8 bases. The ends lost 4 bases at V and 3 bases at J; junction bases unmatched: 12. Germline V gene data show CDR1 as SGHRS and CDR2 as YFSETQ. This CDR3 comprises 16 residues. The CDR3 coding sequence is TGCGCCAGCAGCCTCTATTCCGGGACAGGCAACTACGAGCAGTACTTC. Translation: CASSLYSGTGNYEQYF.

The chain links TRBV6-4 to TRBJ1-1; D is unresolved. Trimming stripped 2 bases from V and 4 bases from J, with 11 bases between. From germline, CDR1 is MRHNA and CDR2 SNTAGT. The CDR3 covers 14 residues. The CDR3 sequence is CASSDRSRGTEAFF. CDR3 DNA sequence: TGTGCCAGCAGTGACCGCAGCCGTGGCACTGAAGCTTTCTTT.

The chain recombines TRBV5-4 with TRBJ1-2; D is unresolved. The germline V and J ends were trimmed by 1 base and 3 bases, with 4 bases remaining between them. CDR1 is SGHNT and CDR2 is YYREEE in the germline V gene (reference sequence). This CDR3 has 12 residues. This CDR3 is CASSLWDYGYTF. The CDR3 DNA sequence: TGTGCCAGCAGCTTGTGGGACTATGGCTACACCTTC.

J is TRBJ2-5 and V is TRBV13, with D tentatively TRBD2 (6 bases). Germline loops: CDR1 PRHDT, CDR2 FYEKMQ (reference sequence). The germline V and J ends were trimmed by 3 bases and 7 bases, with 15 bases remaining between them. This CDR3 has 14 amino acids. CDR3 sequence (DNA): TGTGCCAGCAGCTTTACGGGAGAGGGGTGGACCCAGTACTTC. As protein: CASSFTGEGWTQYF.

The chain employs TRBV19 and TRBJ2-1; 10 nucleotides line up with TRBD1. The CDR3 has 16 residues. The trim removed 4 bases at V and 5 bases at J, leaving 8 bases unmatched. Germline values: CDR1 LNHDA, CDR2 SQIVND (reference sequence). The CDR3 loop is CASSTSTGQGNNEQFF. In DNA, the CDR3 is TGTGCCAGTAGTACATCGACGGGACAGGGGAACAATGAGCAGTTCTTC.

The chain uses TRBV6-2 or TRBV6-3 and TRBJ2-3; no firm D call. The CDR3 runs to 17 residues. CDR1 MNHEY and CDR2 SVGEGT come from the germline V gene. V gave up 2 bases and J gave up 0 bases, with 15 bases separating them. The CDR3, as DNA: TGTGCCAGCAGTTACGGGCAGAACCCCTATAGCACAGATACGCAGTATTTT. Translated: CASSYGQNPYSTDTQYF.

The chain joins TRBV6-4 to TRBJ1-5; D gene unclear. V dropped 6 bases and J dropped 0 bases, with 12 bases sitting between them. The germline gives CDR1 MRHNA, CDR2 SNTAGT. The CDR3 consists of 15 residues. CDR3 loop: CASRLEASSNQPQHF. The CDR3 DNA reads TGTGCCAGCAGATTGGAGGCTTCTAGCAATCAGCCCCAGCATTTT.

V gene TRBV7-9 combines with J gene TRBJ1-6, with 8 positions matching TRBD1. The CDR3 totals 17 residues. The V gene's germline CDR1 is SEHNR and CDR2 FQNEAQ (reference sequence). J lost 0 bases, V lost 5 bases, and 6 bases had no gene match. The CDR3 DNA reads as TGTGCCAGCAGCGTCTACAGGGGGAGCTCCTATAATTCACCCCTCCACTTT. Its translation: CASSVYRGSSYNSPLHF.

This clone has only a few counts. The chain recombines TRBV10-2 with TRBJ1-4; no firm D call. CDR1 is WSHSY, CDR2 SAAADI, per germline. The CDR3 length is 15 residues. Trimming removed 3 bases from V and 7 bases from J, with 15 bases in between. Here the CDR3 DNA reads TGCGCCAGCAGTGAACCCACAGTGGGAACTGAAAAACTGTTTTTT. Protein product: CASSEPTVGTEKLFF.

The chain combines TRBV19 with TRBJ2-2; D is possibly TRBD2 (6 bases). The CDR3 runs 15 residues. Germline CDR1 reads LNHDA; CDR2 reads SQIVND (reference sequence). The V end was cut by 7 bases, the J end by 4 bases, with 16 bases between. CDR3 amino acids: CASMGGLRVTGELFF. The CDR3 region has the DNA TGTGCCAGTATGGGGGGACTCCGAGTCACCGGGGAGCTGTTTTTT. Full variable domain (rest looked up from reference TRBV19 and TRBJ2-2): DGGITQSPKYLFRKEGQNVTLSCEQNLNHDAMYWYRQDPGQGLRLIYYSQIVNDFQKGDIAEGYSVSREKKESFPLTVTSAQKNPTAFYLCASMGGLRVTGELFFGEGSRLTVL.

The chain combines TRBV18 with TRBJ1-1; 7 bases are a match to TRBD1. With V trimmed by 3 bases and J by 7 bases, 8 bases remained unmatched. This CDR3 has 14 residues. CDR1 is KGHSH and CDR2 is LQKENI in the germline V gene. This chain's CDR3 is CASSPMIGDSEAFF. The CDR3 DNA is TGTGCCAGCTCACCTATGATAGGGGACAGTGAAGCTTTCTTT.

In its sample, this clone was seen a few times. The rearrangement links TRBV24-1 to TRBJ1-1; possible D gene TRBD1, 6 bases. The ends were cut back, 7 bases at V and 0 bases at J, with 14 bases in the middle. Germline CDR1 and CDR2: KGHDR and SFDVKD. The CDR3 totals 15 residues. DNA for the CDR3: TGTGCCACCAGGGGGCAGGGGCCAGTGAACACTGAAGCTTTCTTT. Translation: CATRGQGPVNTEAFF.

The chain combines TRBV19 with TRBJ2-7, with TRBD1 matching 7 bases. The CDR3 spans 14 residues. Germline V lookup: CDR1 LNHDA, CDR2 SQIVND (reference sequence). V lost 8 bases to trimming and J lost 0 bases; unmatched junction nucleotides: 7. CDR3 in DNA: TGTGCCAGTGGCAACAGGGGAAGCTCCTACGAGCAGTACTTC. Its translation: CASGNRGSSYEQYF.

This clone was seen a handful of times. The CDR3 sequence: CATSETGGNYGYTF. The CDR3, as DNA: TGTGCCACCAGTGAAACAGGGGGGAACTATGGCTACACCTTC. The chain employs TRBV24-1 and TRBJ1-2; 8 positions agree with TRBD1. V shed 4 bases, J shed 2 bases, and the junction held 2 bases outside the gene matches. Germline assignment: CDR1 KGHDR and CDR2 SFDVKD. This CDR3 has 14 residues.